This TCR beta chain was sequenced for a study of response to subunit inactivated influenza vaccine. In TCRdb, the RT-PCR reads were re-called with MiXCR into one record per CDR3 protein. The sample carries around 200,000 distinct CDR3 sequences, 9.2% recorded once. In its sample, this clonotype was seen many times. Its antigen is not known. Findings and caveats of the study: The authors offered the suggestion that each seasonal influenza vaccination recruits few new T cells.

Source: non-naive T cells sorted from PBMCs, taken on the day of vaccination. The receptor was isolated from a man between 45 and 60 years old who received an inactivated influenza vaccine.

Written as DNA, the CDR3 is TGCGCCAGTTCGACTAGCGGGAGAGGTAATGAGCAGTTCTTC. Translation: CASSTSGRGNEQFF. The J gene is TRBJ2-1, the V gene TRBV5-1, with TRBD2 identical over 12 bases. Germline lookup yields CDR1 SGHRS and CDR2 YFSETQ. The V gene end was trimmed by 8 bases and the J gene end by 7 bases; junction bases not matched to a gene: 7. The length of the CDR3 is 14 residues.